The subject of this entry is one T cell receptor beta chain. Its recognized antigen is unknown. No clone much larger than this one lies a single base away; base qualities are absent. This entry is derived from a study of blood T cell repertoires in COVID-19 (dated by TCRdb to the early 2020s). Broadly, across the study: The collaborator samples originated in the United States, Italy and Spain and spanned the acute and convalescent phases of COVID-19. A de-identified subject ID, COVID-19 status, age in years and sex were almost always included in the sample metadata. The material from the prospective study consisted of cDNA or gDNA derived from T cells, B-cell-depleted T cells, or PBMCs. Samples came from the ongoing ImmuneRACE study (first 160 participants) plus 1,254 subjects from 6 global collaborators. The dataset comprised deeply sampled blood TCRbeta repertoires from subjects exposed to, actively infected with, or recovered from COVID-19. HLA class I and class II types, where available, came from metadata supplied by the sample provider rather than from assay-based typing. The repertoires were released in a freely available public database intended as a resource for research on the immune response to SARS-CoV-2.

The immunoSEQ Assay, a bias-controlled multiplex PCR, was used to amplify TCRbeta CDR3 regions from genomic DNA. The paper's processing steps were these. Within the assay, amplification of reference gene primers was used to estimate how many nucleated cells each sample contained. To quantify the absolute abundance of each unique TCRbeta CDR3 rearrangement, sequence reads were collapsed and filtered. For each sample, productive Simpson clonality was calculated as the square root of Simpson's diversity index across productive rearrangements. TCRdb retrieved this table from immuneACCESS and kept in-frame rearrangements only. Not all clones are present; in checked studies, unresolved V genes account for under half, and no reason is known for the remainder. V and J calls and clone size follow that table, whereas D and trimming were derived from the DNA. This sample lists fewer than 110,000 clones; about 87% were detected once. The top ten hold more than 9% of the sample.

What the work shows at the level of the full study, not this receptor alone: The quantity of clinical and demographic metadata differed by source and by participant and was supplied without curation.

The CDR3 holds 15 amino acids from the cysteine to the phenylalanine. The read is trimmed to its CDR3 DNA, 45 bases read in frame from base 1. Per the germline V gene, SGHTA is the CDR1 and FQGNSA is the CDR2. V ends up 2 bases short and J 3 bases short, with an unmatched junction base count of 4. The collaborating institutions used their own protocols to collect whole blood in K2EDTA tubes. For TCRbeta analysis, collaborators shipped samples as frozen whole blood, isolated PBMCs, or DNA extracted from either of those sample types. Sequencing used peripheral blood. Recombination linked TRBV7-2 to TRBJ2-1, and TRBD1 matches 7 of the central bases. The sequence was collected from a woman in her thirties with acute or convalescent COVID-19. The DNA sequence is TGTGCCAGCAGCTTATATGGGACAGACTACAATGAGCAGTTCTTC. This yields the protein CASSLYGTDYNEQFF.